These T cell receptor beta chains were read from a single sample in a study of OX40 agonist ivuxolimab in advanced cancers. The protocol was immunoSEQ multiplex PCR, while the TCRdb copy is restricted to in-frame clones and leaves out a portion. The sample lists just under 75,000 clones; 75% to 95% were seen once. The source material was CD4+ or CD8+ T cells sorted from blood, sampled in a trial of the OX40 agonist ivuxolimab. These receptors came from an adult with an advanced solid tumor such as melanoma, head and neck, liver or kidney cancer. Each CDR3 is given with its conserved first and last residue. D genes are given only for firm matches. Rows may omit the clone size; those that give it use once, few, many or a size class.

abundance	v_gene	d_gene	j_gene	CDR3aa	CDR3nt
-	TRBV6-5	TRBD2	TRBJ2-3	CASSRKTSGTDTQYF	TGTGCCAGCAGCCGGAAGACTAGCGGGACAGATACGCAGTATTTT
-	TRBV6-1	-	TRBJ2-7	CASSAGPNSYEQYF	TGTGCCAGCAGTGCTGGTCCGAACTCCTACGAGCAGTACTTC
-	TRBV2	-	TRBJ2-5	CATKPRGETQYF	TGTGCCACCAAACCAAGAGGGGAGACCCAGTACTTC
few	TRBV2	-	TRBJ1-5	CASSPSRLSSNQPQHF	TGTGCCAGCAGTCCCTCCCGGTTGTCTAGCAATCAGCCCCAGCATTTT
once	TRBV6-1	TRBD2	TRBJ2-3	CASRASGMTHTQYF	TGTGCCAGCAGAGCTAGCGGGATGACGCATACGCAGTATTTT
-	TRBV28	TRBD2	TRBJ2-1	CASSLPAGDLNEQFF	TGTGCCAGCAGTTTGCCGGCGGGAGATCTAAATGAGCAGTTCTTC
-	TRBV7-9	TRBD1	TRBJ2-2	CASRPDRDTGELFF	TGTGCCAGCAGACCCGACAGGGACACCGGGGAGCTGTTTTTT
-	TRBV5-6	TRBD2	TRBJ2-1	CASSSAGGSVGHNEQFF	TGTGCCAGCAGCTCCGCCGGCGGGAGCGTGGGCCACAATGAGCAGTTCTTC
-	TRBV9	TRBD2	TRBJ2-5	CASSTSGRETQYF	TGTGCCAGCAGCACAAGCGGGAGGGAGACCCAGTACTTC
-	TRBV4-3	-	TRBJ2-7	CASSQDLEPSSYEQYF	TGCGCCAGCAGCCAAGACTTGGAACCAAGCTCCTACGAGCAGTACTTC
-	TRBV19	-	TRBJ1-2	CARMGARVEGYTF	TGTGCCAGGATGGGGGCCAGGGTCGAAGGCTACACCTTC
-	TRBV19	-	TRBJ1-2	CASRTDGFYGYTF	TGTGCCAGTAGAACTGACGGGTTCTATGGCTACACCTTC
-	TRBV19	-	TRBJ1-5	CASTPTEDQPQHF	TGTGCCAGTACCCCGACGGAGGATCAGCCCCAGCATTTT
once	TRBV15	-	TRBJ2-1	CATSRAIGEQFF	TGTGCCACCAGCAGAGCCATCGGTGAGCAGTTCTTC
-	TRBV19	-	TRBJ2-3	CASGTDTQYF	TGTGCTTCGGGGACAGATACGCAGTATTTT
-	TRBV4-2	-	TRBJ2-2	CASSQVVTGVGELFF	TGTGCCAGCAGCCAAGTCGTAACCGGCGTCGGGGAGCTGTTTTTT
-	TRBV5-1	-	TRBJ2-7	CASSLASGYEQYF	TGCGCCAGCAGCTTGGCGAGCGGCTACGAGCAGTACTTC
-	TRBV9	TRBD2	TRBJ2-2	CASSVGSSGRVRTGELFF	TGTGCCAGCAGCGTAGGAAGTAGCGGGAGGGTGAGGACCGGGGAGCTGTTTTTT
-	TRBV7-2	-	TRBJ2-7	CASTLGRFGVQYF	TGTGCCAGCACCCTGGGGCGCTTTGGTGTGCAGTACTTC
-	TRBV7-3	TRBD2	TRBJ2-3	CASSLAGERDTQYF	TGTGCCAGCAGCTTAGCGGGAGAGAGAGATACGCAGTATTTT
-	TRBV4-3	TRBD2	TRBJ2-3	CASSGAGKGSTDTQYF	TGCGCCAGCAGCGGAGCGGGAAAGGGTAGCACAGATACGCAGTATTTT
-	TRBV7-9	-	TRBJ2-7	CASSPIYEQYF	TGTGCCAGCAGCCCCATATACGAGCAGTACTTC
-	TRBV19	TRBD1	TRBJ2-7	CASSGTGYGEQYF	TGTGCCAGTAGTGGGACAGGGTACGGCGAGCAGTACTTC
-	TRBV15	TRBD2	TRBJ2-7	CATSRGVSSGRWSYEQYF	TGTGCCACCAGCAGGGGGGTTTCTAGCGGGAGATGGAGTTACGAGCAGTACTTC
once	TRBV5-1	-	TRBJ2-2	CASSRITPEETGELFF	TGCGCCAGCAGCCGCATCACCCCGGAGGAGACCGGGGAGCTGTTTTTT
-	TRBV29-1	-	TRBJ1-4	CSGRLATNEKLFF	TGCAGCGGCCGACTTGCAACTAATGAAAAACTGTTTTTT
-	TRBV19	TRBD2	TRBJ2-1	CASSGTSGVEQFF	TGTGCCAGTAGTGGGACTAGCGGGGTTGAGCAGTTCTTC
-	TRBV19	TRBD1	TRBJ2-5	CASSIGQGARETQYF	TGTGCCAGTAGTATTGGGCAGGGGGCCCGGGAGACCCAGTACTTC
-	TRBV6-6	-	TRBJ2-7	CASMIGLVSGVQYF	TGTGCCAGCATGATTGGGTTAGTTAGTGGGGTGCAGTACTTC
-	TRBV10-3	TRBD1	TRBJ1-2	CAINRDRDYGYTF	TGTGCCATCAACCGGGACAGGGACTATGGCTACACCTTC
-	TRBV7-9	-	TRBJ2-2	CASSERQVSNTGELFF	TGTGCCAGCAGCGAGAGACAGGTCTCCAACACCGGGGAGCTGTTTTTT
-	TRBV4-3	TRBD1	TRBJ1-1	CASSDGTGGGRAFF	TGCGCCAGCAGCGACGGGACAGGGGGCGGGAGGGCTTTCTTT
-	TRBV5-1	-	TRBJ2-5	CASSLLRGNQGTQYF	TGCGCCAGCAGCCTCCTGCGGGGAAATCAAGGGACCCAGTACTTC
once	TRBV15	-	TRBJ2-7	CATSSPSRQASYEQYF	TGTGCCACCAGCAGCCCCTCCCGGCAGGCTTCCTACGAGCAGTACTTC
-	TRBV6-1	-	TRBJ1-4	CASSTRQVGEKLFF	TGTGCCAGCAGTACCCGACAGGTCGGTGAAAAACTGTTTTTT
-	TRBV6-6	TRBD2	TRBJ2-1	CATGDWTSGTYEQFF	TGTGCCACAGGGGACTGGACTAGCGGGACTTATGAGCAGTTCTTC
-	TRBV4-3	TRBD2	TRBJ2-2	CASSQTSGSDGELFF	TGCGCCAGCAGCCAGACTAGCGGGAGCGACGGGGAGCTGTTTTTT
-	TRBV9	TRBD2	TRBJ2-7	CASSVGVGGYEQYF	TGTGCCAGCAGCGTAGGAGTGGGAGGGTACGAGCAGTACTTC
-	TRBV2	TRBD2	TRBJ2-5	CASSGVAGASETQYF	TGTGCCAGCAGTGGGGTGGCGGGAGCGTCTGAGACCCAGTACTTC
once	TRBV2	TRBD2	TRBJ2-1	CASTRSSGRYNEQFF	TGTGCCAGTACTCGCTCTAGCGGCAGATACAATGAGCAGTTCTTC
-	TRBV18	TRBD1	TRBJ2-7	CASSPGQGASEQYF	TGTGCCAGCTCACCGGGACAGGGGGCGAGCGAGCAGTACTTC
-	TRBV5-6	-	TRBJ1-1	CASSLDSEAFF	TGTGCCAGCAGCTTGGACAGTGAAGCTTTCTTT
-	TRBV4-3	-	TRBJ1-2	CASSPGRYHYYGYTF	TGCGCCAGCAGCCCGGGACGGTACCACTACTATGGCTACACCTTC
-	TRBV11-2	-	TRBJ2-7	CASSPPSYEQYF	TGTGCCAGCAGCCCTCCGTCCTACGAGCAGTACTTC
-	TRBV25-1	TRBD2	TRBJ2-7	CASTPSLAGGYEQYF	TGTGCCAGCACCCCATCCCTAGCGGGAGGTTACGAGCAGTACTTC
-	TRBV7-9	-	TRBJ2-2	CASSFGSANTGELFF	TGTGCCAGCAGCTTCGGCAGCGCGAACACCGGGGAGCTGTTTTTT
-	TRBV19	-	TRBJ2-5	CASGGTVGETQYF	TGTGCCAGTGGGGGGACAGTCGGTGAGACCCAGTACTTC
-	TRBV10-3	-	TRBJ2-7	CAIRDSPYEQYF	TGTGCCATCAGGGACTCGCCCTACGAGCAGTACTTC
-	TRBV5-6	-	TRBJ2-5	CASSLKAGETQYF	TGTGCCAGCAGCTTGAAGGCGGGGGAGACCCAGTACTTC
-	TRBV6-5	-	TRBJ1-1	CASGKVNTEAFF	TGTGCCAGCGGGAAGGTGAACACTGAAGCTTTCTTT
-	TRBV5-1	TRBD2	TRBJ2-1	CASSSVAGPYNEQFF	TGCGCCAGCAGCTCTGTAGCGGGCCCCTACAATGAGCAGTTCTTC
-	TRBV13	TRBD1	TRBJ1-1	CASSSAGTADGVEAFF	TGTGCCAGCAGCTCAGCCGGGACAGCCGACGGGGTTGAAGCTTTCTTT